This T cell receptor beta chain came from a study of blood T cell repertoires in COVID-19. Profiling relied on immunoSEQ multiplex PCR, and the TCRdb table lists in-frame clones only, not all of them. This sample yields some 180,000 clones, of which 70% to 90% are seen a single time; 15% to 20% belongs to the top ten. On this clone itself: A read error may produce the germline difference seen at one junction end.

This receptor was taken from a man aged 50-60 years with COVID-19, enrolled during active disease. The sample taken for sequencing was peripheral blood.

CDR3 DNA: TGTGCCAGCAGCACACACCCCGGGGTTGGCTACAGTGAGCAGTTCTTC. This sequence encodes CASSTHPGVGYSEQFF. The chain combines TRBV7-2 with TRBJ2-1; D is perhaps TRBD2 (5 bases). Germline assignment: CDR1 SGHTA and CDR2 FQGNSA. The CDR3 has 16 residues.